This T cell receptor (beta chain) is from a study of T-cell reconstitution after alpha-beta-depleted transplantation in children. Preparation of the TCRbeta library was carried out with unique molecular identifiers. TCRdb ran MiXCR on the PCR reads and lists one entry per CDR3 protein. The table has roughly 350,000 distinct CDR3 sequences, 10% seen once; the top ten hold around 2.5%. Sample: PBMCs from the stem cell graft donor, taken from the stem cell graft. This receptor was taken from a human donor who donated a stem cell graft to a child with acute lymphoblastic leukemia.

The CDR3 nucleotides are TGTGCCAGCAGTTTATCGGTCAGGGGCACCGGGGAGCTGTTTTTT. Its protein is CASSLSVRGTGELFF. The chain employs TRBV27 and TRBJ2-2; D perhaps matches TRBD1 (6 bases). The V and J ends lost 0 bases and 4 bases respectively, with 9 bases between them. Germline CDR1 is MNHEY and CDR2 is SMNVEV (reference sequence). There are 15 residues in the CDR3.